This TCR beta chain was sequenced in a study of T cell repertoires in cytomegalovirus infection (dated by TCRdb to between 2018 and 2021). Context from the whole study: Recently identified HLA-C-restricted CMV epitopes, whose presentation resists viral immunomodulation, were targeted by peptide stimulations together with well-studied HLA-B-restricted epitopes. Donor HLA type was relevant to the analysis, as public TCR beta signatures indicated carriage of CMV infection together with the matching HLA type.

With respect to this clonotype: The target of this receptor is not known. Within one base of it there is no much larger clone, and no base qualities were kept.

Sequencing instrument: Illumina HiSeq 1500. The public reads were run again by TCRdb, first through fastp at Q25 and then through MiXCR, and only productive beta chains were kept. Under each unique CDR3 protein, matching rows form one entry showing the most common genes and DNA. Counted in this sample were 80,000 to 95,000 distinct CDR3 sequences; roughly 29% of them appeared once. Less than 75% of the sample is held by the ten biggest clonotypes. Paper-wide results and their limitations: The ex vivo response was dominated by HLA-C-restricted CMV-specific TCR beta clonotypes, and the single most frequent clonotype in two of eight donors was supplied by these HLA-C-restricted clonotypes. In both this cohort and an independent cohort of 350 to 400 donors, the cumulative frequency of public TCR beta family members distinguished carriers of CMV infection plus the relevant HLA type.

The CDR3 numbers 12 residues from cysteine through phenylalanine. This entry keeps only the CDR3 DNA: 36 bases, framed from base 1. Trimming at the junction amounts to 4 bases on V and 6 bases on J, and the germline ends lie 9 bases apart. The germline V gene specifies SNHLY as CDR1 and FYNNEI as CDR2. Reading the label with the study, this specimen's treatment or condition is: in vitro stimulation with specific CMV peptide epitopes to enrich CMV-specific T cells. The starting material was CD8+ T cells from cultured PBMCs, obtained from culture after CMV antigen stimulation. This TCR came from a human donor in good health (CMV status not recorded). Some clones in this sample may be carry-over from other donors' samples. The V and J segments used are TRBV2 and TRBJ1-1; there is no confident call for the D gene. The CDR3 has the sequence CASSGRMAEAFF. The bases are TGTGCCAGCAGTGGTCGGATGGCTGAAGCTTTCTTT.